This TCR beta chain is drawn from a study of T cells after posttransplantation cyclophosphamide. This clone occurred a few times. No antigen is known for it. This table comes from immunoSEQ multiplex PCR, and its TCRdb copy is limited to in-frame clones, with some not included. Seen here are about 15,000 clones, roughly 72% observed once, and the top ten hold roughly 1.2%. With V trimmed by 5 bases and J by 2 bases, 11 bases remained unmatched. Looked up from germline, CDR1 is SGHVS and CDR2 is FNYEAQ. The CDR3 runs 18 residues. General observations from the study: Skin or GI-infiltrating T cells shared few TRB sequences with blood. Later post-transplant blood repertoires were often dominated by donor CD8+ memory clones.

The sequence came from a man aged 50 to 59. V usage is TRBV7-6 and J usage is TRBJ2-1, with 11 bases identical to TRBD2. Sequencing input: memory CD4+ T cells sorted from PBMCs. Written as DNA, the CDR3 is TGTGCCAGCAGCAAAACCATCCCTAGCGGGGGGACCTACAATGAGCAGTTCTTC. Translating it yields CASSKTIPSGGTYNEQFF.